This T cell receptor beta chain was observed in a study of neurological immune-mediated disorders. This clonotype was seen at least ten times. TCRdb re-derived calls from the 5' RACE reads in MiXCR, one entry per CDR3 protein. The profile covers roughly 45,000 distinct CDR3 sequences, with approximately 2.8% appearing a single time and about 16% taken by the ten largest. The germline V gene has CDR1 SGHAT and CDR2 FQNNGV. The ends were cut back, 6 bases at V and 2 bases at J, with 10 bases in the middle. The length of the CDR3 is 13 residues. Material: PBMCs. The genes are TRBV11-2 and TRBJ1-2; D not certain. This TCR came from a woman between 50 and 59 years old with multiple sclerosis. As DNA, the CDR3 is TGTGCCAGCAGTCCCGATTTAAACTATGGCTACACCTTC. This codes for CASSPDLNYGYTF.